The source of this TCR beta chain is a study of OX40 agonist ivuxolimab in advanced cancers. On the study more broadly: Prior therapy, whether anti-PD-1, anti-PD-L1 or anti-CTLA-4, was allowed, and 40% had some. Whole-study findings and limits: At 0.1 to 3.0 mg/kg and by week 6, clonal expansion occurred in CD4+ and CD8+ blood T cells. Researchers did not determine the expanded peripheral T cells' antigen specificity.

Sequenced by immunoSEQ multiplex PCR; TCRdb stores in-frame clones only, minus some. This sample has 70,000 to 80,000 clones, with under 95% found just once. Systemic immunosuppression or a history of autoimmune disease excluded patients. This clone showed up just once. Its antigen is undetermined. Trimming left V 2 bases short and J 9 bases short, with 11 bases between. The CDR3 is made up of 13 amino acids. The germline V gene encodes CDR1 MNHEY and CDR2 SMNVEV (reference sequence). The input for sequencing was CD4+ or CD8+ T cells sorted from blood, taken in a trial of the OX40 agonist ivuxolimab. The rearrangement links TRBV27 to TRBJ1-5, with D perhaps matching TRBD1 (5 bases). The source of this sequence is an adult with an advanced solid tumor such as melanoma, head and neck, liver or kidney cancer. CDR3 amino acids: CASSLDSKRPQHF. As DNA, the CDR3 is TGTGCCAGCAGTTTAGACAGCAAGCGGCCCCAGCATTTT.